The 10 T cell receptor beta chains given below trace back to one sample, sequenced in a study of T cell changes during pregnancy in multiple sclerosis. Assay: immunoSEQ multiplex PCR; the TCRdb copy retains only in-frame clones and omits some. The sample has about 44,000 clones, around 90% seen once. The specimen comprised CD4+ T cells from peripheral blood mononuclear cells, sampled in the first trimester of pregnancy. These receptors all come from a female donor with multiple sclerosis, enrolled in a pregnancy study.

The gene calls are TRBV28 and TRBJ2-1; 10 bases match TRBD1. Per the germline V gene, CDR1 is MDHEN and CDR2 is SYDVKM. J gave up 7 bases and V 3 bases, and 6 bases lay outside the gene matches. CDR3 length equals 15 residues. DNA for the CDR3: TGTGCCAGCAGTTTCCGGGACAGGGGTTGGAATGAGCAGTTCTTC. It encodes CASSFRDRGWNEQFF.

The rearrangement uses TRBV5-1 and TRBJ2-3; 7 positions match TRBD1. This CDR3 comprises 17 residues. Looked up from germline, CDR1 is SGHRS and CDR2 is YFSETQ. After removal of 1 base from V and 1 base from J, the junction contained 9 bases not matched to a gene. CDR3 bases: TGCGCCAGCAGCTTGAACAAACAGGGGTTGGGCACAGATACGCAGTATTTT. Its translation is CASSLNKQGLGTDTQYF.

This chain uses TRBV5-4 with TRBJ2-5; 8 bases line up with TRBD2. Trimming cost V 6 bases and J 4 bases; bases outside gene matches: 14. CDR1 is SGHNT, CDR2 YYREEE, per germline (reference sequence). The CDR3 spans 16 residues. This CDR3 reads CASTPGGGRSLETQYF. DNA for the CDR3: TGTGCCAGCACCCCCGGGGGCGGGAGGTCCTTAGAGACCCAGTACTTC.

Sample share makes this clone medium-sized. The J gene is TRBJ1-4, the V gene TRBV19; D uncertain. This CDR3 region has 15 residues. Germline V gene data show CDR1 as LNHDA and CDR2 as SQIVND (reference sequence). V shed 4 bases and J shed 5 bases, with 14 bases lying between them. For the CDR3, the DNA is TGTGCCAGTAGTACCAAGACACAAACAAATGAAAAACTGTTTTTT. Its protein is CASSTKTQTNEKLFF.

J is TRBJ1-1 and V is TRBV6-5; the D gene is possibly TRBD1 (6 bases). Trimming shortened V by 0 bases and J by 1 base, and 9 bases separated the two germline ends. CDR3 length equals 15 residues. Germline lookup yields CDR1 MNHEY and CDR2 SVGAGI. DNA for the CDR3: TGTGCCAGCAGTTACTCCCCGACAGGGAACACTGAAGCTTTCTTT. Encoded protein: CASSYSPTGNTEAFF.

The rearrangement uses TRBV21-1 and TRBJ2-4; whether TRBD2, the table's D call, matches the DNA was not checked. TRBV21-1 has pseudogene status. The length of the CDR3 is 16 residues. The CDR3 region is CASSKGPRLAKNIQYF. The DNA for the CDR3 is TGTGCCAGCAGCAAAGGGCCGAGACTAGCCAAAAACATTCAGTACTTC.

This chain joins TRBV7-8 and TRBJ1-6; D is perhaps TRBD1 (5 bases). Germline V gene sequence: CDR1 SGHVS, CDR2 FQNEAQ. There are 14 residues in the CDR3. The V gene lost 8 bases and the J gene lost 2 bases, with 10 bases spanning the gap. CDR3 DNA sequence: TGTGCCAGCCAAGGGGCAACCTATAATTCACCCCTCCACTTT. Its translation: CASQGATYNSPLHF.

This CDR3 reads CASSLGGKLAGQETQYF. The CDR3 DNA follows: TGCGCCAGCAGCTTGGGTGGGAAACTAGCGGGACAAGAGACCCAGTACTTC. The chain recombines TRBV5-1 with TRBJ2-5, with 10 positions matching TRBD2. Losses at the gene ends were 0 bases for V and 2 bases for J; bases not matched to a gene: 7. In germline, CDR1 is SGHRS, CDR2 YFSETQ. This CDR3 contains 17 residues.

This chain joins TRBV5-4 and TRBJ1-3, with a tentative D call TRBD1 (5 bases). V dropped 3 bases and J dropped 3 bases, with 10 bases sitting between them. This CDR3 has 14 residues. Germline V gives CDR1 SGHNT, CDR2 YYREEE (reference sequence). The CDR3 loop is CASSSDIFGNTIYF. DNA for the CDR3: TGTGCCAGCAGCTCGGACATATTTGGAAACACCATATATTTT.

The chain is built from TRBV7-9 and TRBJ2-7, with TRBD2 identical over 9 bases. CDR3 length: 14 residues. The germline CDR1 and CDR2 sequences are SEHNR and FQNEAQ (reference sequence). The V gene end was trimmed by 0 bases and the J gene end by 3 bases; junction bases not matched to a gene: 0. As DNA, the CDR3 is TGTGCCAGCAGCTTAGCAGCGGGAGGCTACGAGCAGTACTTC. This gives the protein CASSLAAGGYEQYF.